This entry features one T cell receptor (beta chain) sequence. This sample was taken from a study of technical replicates of blood from four donors. Here immunoSEQ multiplex PCR was the method, and the copy in TCRdb shows in-frame clones only, minus some. The top ten clones hold 0.25% of a sample with about 89,000 clones, roughly 93% of them seen once. This CDR3 contains 14 residues. Germline CDR1 and CDR2: MNHNS and SASEGT. V was cut by 5 bases and J by 0 bases, with 11 bases left in between. The gene calls are TRBV6-1 and TRBJ2-7, with D possibly TRBD1 on 6 matching bases. The clonotype comes from a human donor in good health. The sequenced sample consisted of T cells isolated from PBMCs. The CDR3 DNA reads TGTGCCAGCAGTTCCCGACAGGTCTCCTACGAGCAGTACTTC. It specifies CASSSRQVSYEQYF.